This T cell receptor (beta chain) stems from a study of blood T cell repertoires in COVID-19. TCRdb's table, derived via immunoSEQ multiplex PCR, lists solely in-frame clones and lacks some. Of 200,000 to 250,000 clones listed, 75% to 90% are singletons. This clone was seen more than once but under ten times. The germline CDR1 and CDR2 sequences are SGHVS and FQNEAQ. Trimming left V 4 bases short and J 11 bases short, with 27 bases between. This CDR3 has 18 amino acids. The chain uses TRBV7-8 and TRBJ1-6; D is perhaps TRBD1 (6 bases). This clonotype originated in a woman under 40 who had recovered from COVID-19. Source material: peripheral blood. The CDR3: CASSSSRRTEAVSTPLHF. The CDR3 DNA reads as TGTGCCAGCAGCTCGAGCCGGCGGACAGAGGCGGTATCAACACCCCTCCACTTT.